What follows are 9 T cell receptor beta chains derived from one specimen sequenced in a study of T cells in Graves' hyperthyroidism and ophthalmopathy. Amplified TCR beta CDR3 regions derived from RNA transcripts. Carried out on the TCR CDR3, a first-round RT-PCR used the HTBI primer set. TCRdb itself ran the multiplex PCR reads through MiXCR, one entry per CDR3 protein. The sample includes hundreds of thousands of distinct CDR3 sequences, roughly 14% of them seen just once. The sequenced sample was blood. All receptors derive from a woman in her thirties or forties with Graves' ophthalmopathy.

J is TRBJ2-2 and V is TRBV9, with 7 bases matching TRBD1. This CDR3 comprises 15 residues. Germline assignment: CDR1 SGDLS and CDR2 YYNGEE. J lost 4 bases, V lost 3 bases, and 6 bases had no gene match. The CDR3: CASSASGQSTGELFF. CDR3 DNA sequence: TGTGCCAGCAGCGCCTCGGGACAGTCCACCGGGGAGCTGTTTTTT. Combining the CDR3 with reference TRBV9 and TRBJ2-2 gives the whole variable domain DSGVTQTPKHLITATGQRVTLRCSPRSGDLSVYWYQQSLDQGLQFLIQYYNGEERAKGNILERFSAQQFPDLHSELNLSSLELGDSALYFCASSASGQSTGELFFGEGSRLTVL.

This clonotype was recorded at least ten times. V usage is TRBV7-9 and J usage is TRBJ2-2; D gene uncertain. Trimming took 5 bases from V and 0 from J, leaving 10 bases between them. The V gene's germline CDR1 is SEHNR and CDR2 FQNEAQ (reference sequence). The CDR3 length is 15 residues. CDR3: CASSGDRANTGELFF. The CDR3, as DNA: TGTGCCAGCAGCGGAGACCGCGCGAACACCGGGGAGCTGTTTTTT.

In its sample, this clonotype was seen a few times. A much more abundant neighbour one base away suggests this may be a read error. The chain uses TRBV20-1 and TRBJ2-7; tentatively, D is TRBD1 (7 bases). CDR3 length: 14 residues. The germline CDR1 and CDR2 sequences are DFQATT and SNEGSKA (reference sequence). CDR3 protein: CGARDPGGKGEQYF. The DNA of the CDR3 is TGCGGTGCTAGAGATCCAGGGGGGAAGGGCGAGCAGTACTTC.

This chain uses TRBV10-3 with TRBJ1-1; D ambiguous. Germline V CDR1 and CDR2: ENHRY, SYGVKD. The CDR3 is made up of 13 amino acids. V lost 11 bases and J 0 bases, leaving 13 bases between the germline ends. Here the CDR3 reads CAESVGMNTEAFF. CDR3 in DNA: TGTGCCGAATCAGTGGGGATGAACACTGAAGCTTTCTTT.

The table lists this clonotype with many counts. This chain uses TRBV6-5 with TRBJ2-7; a possible D gene is TRBD2 (5 bases). The CDR3 extends over 13 amino acids. V lost 5 bases and J 2 bases, leaving 10 bases between the germline ends. Germline V gene data show CDR1 as MNHEY and CDR2 as SVGAGI. CDR3 sequence (DNA): TGTGCCAGCAGTCAACTCGGGGCCTACGAGCAGTACTTC. Translation: CASSQLGAYEQYF.

At least ten counts were recorded for this clonotype. The J gene is TRBJ1-1, the V gene TRBV28; TRBD1 aligns across 7 bases. The CDR3 length is 15 residues. Germline V CDR1 and CDR2: MDHEN, SYDVKM. J lost 5 bases, V lost 5 bases, and 11 bases had no gene match. CDR3 bases: TGTGCCAGCAGTAGGGTAGGGGGCGCGAGGACTGAAGCTTTCTTT. This encodes CASSRVGGARTEAFF.

Only one count was recorded for this clonotype. A read error is possible here, since a much larger clone lies one base away. This rearrangement joins TRBV7-8 to TRBJ2-7; 7 bases fit TRBD2. Germline assignment: CDR1 SGHVS and CDR2 FQNEAQ. The CDR3 has 16 residues. The J segment lost 0 bases and the V segment lost 4 bases, leaving 9 bases of the junction unmatched. In DNA form, the CDR3 reads TGTGCCAGCAGCTCCAGTACTAGCGATAGCTCCTACGAGCAGTACTTC. This sequence encodes CASSSSTSDSSYEQYF.

There are many counts of this clonotype. A clone one base away is much larger, so this may be a read error. The rearrangement links TRBV12-3 or TRBV12-4 to TRBJ2-5; D possibly corresponds to TRBD2 (6 bases). Between the trimmed V and J ends, which lost 6 bases and 5 bases, there was a span of 19 bases. The CDR3 loop spans 15 amino acids. The CDR3 loop reads CASSGGGTWWETQYF. The CDR3 DNA reads TGTGCCAGCAGCGGTGGGGGGACCTGGTGGGAGACCCAGTACTTC.

This chain joins TRBV14 and TRBJ2-7; TRBD1 matches 8 bases. V lost 8 bases and J lost 6; bases outside the gene matches: 6. Germline V gene data show CDR1 as SGHDN and CDR2 as FVKESK. This CDR3 region has 12 residues. The CDR3 spells CASGTGGGEQYF. In DNA form, the CDR3 reads TGTGCCAGCGGGACAGGCGGTGGCGAGCAGTACTTC.